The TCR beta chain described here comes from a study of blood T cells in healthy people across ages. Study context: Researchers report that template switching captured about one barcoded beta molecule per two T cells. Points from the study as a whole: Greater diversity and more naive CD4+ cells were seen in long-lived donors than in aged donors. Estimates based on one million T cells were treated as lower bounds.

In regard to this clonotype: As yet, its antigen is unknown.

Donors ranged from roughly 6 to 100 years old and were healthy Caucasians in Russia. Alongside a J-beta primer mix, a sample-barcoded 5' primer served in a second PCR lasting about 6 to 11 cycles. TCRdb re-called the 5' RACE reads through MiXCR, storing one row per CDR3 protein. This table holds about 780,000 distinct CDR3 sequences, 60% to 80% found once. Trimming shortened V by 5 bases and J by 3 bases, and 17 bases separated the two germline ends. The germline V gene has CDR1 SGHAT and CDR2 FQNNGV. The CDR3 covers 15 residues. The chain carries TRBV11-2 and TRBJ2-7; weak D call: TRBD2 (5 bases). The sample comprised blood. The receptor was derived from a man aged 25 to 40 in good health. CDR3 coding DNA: TGTGCCAGCAGCGTCGGGGTAGGTCTCCTCTACGAGCAGTACTTC. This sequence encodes CASSVGVGLLYEQYF.